Listed here are 30 T cell receptor beta chains from one sample, sequenced in a study of beta chain features in type 1 diabetes. Isolated RNA was reverse transcribed in full, so expressed TCRB transcripts were sequenced. This table comes from immunoSEQ multiplex PCR, and its TCRdb copy is limited to in-frame clones, with some not included. The profile shows 240,000 or so clones, around 68% of them singletons. The specimen sequenced was naive CD4+ T cells from blood. These TCRs come from a man under 40 in good health.

This chain uses TRBV11-2 with TRBJ2-2; D gene uncertain. CDR1 is SGHAT, CDR2 FQNNGV, per germline. V lost 5 bases and J 5 bases, leaving 12 bases between the germline ends. The CDR3 has 14 amino acids. CDR3 loop: CASSPQLGTGELFF. CDR3 sequence (DNA): TGTGCCAGCAGCCCCCAACTGGGGACCGGGGAGCTGTTTTTT.

V is TRBV29-1 and J is TRBJ2-5; D gene uncertain. Per the germline V gene, CDR1 is SQVTM and CDR2 is ANQGSEA. Trimming pared 4 bases from V and 4 bases from J, leaving 7 bases between. CDR3 size: 11 residues. The chain's CDR3 is CSVGEVETQYF. Here the CDR3 DNA reads TGCAGCGTTGGAGAGGTAGAGACCCAGTACTTC.

On this clone: This CDR3 is also generated by other DNA sequences in the sample. V gene TRBV30 combines with J gene TRBJ2-6; D is unresolved. This CDR3 is built from 14 residues. Looked up from germline, CDR1 is GTSNPN and CDR2 is SVGIG (reference sequence). Trimming shortened V by 3 bases and J by 0 bases, and 6 bases separated the two germline ends. CDR3 nucleotide sequence: TGTGCCTGGAGCGTCATCTCTGGGGCCAACGTCCTGACTTTC. Its protein product is CAWSVISGANVLTF.

V and J are TRBV7-2 and TRBJ1-1; D gene ambiguous. The length of the CDR3 is 13 residues. The germline V gene encodes CDR1 SGHTA and CDR2 FQGNSA. Trimming removed 5 bases from V and 0 bases from J, with 7 bases in between. The DNA of the CDR3 is TGTGCCAGCAGCCGGACTGTGAACACTGAAGCTTTCTTT. Translation gives CASSRTVNTEAFF.

This sequence joins TRBV15 and TRBJ1-1; D possibly corresponds to TRBD1 (5 bases). With 0 bases removed from V and 8 bases from J, the gap between germline ends came to 13 bases. CDR1 LNHNV and CDR2 YYDKDF come from the germline V gene (reference sequence). The CDR3 sequence is 14 residues long. The CDR3 DNA is TGTGCCACCAGCAGAGATCGAGGGGTGAGCGAAGCTTTCTTT. This sequence encodes CATSRDRGVSEAFF.

This clone has just a few counts. Written as DNA, the CDR3 is TGCAGCGTTGGGCAGGGCAAGGGGGAGCAGTACTTC. It yields the protein CSVGQGKGEQYF. The rearrangement uses TRBV29-1 and TRBJ2-7; D perhaps matches TRBD1 (5 bases). The CDR3 is made up of 12 amino acids. Trimming stripped 4 bases from V and 7 bases from J, with 14 bases between. CDR1 is SQVTM and CDR2 is ANQGSEA in the germline V gene.

J is TRBJ2-5 and V is TRBV29-1; no firm D call. The CDR3 runs to 11 residues. Deletions cut 6 bases from V and 0 bases from J, with 5 bases between. Looked up from germline, CDR1 is SQVTM and CDR2 is ANQGSEA. The CDR3 region is CSVGYQETQYF. CDR3 DNA: TGCAGCGTGGGGTACCAAGAGACCCAGTACTTC.

The V call is TRBV9, the J call TRBJ1-5, with TRBD1 matching 8 bases. The CDR3 runs 14 residues. The J segment lost 9 bases and the V segment lost 4 bases, leaving 9 bases of the junction unmatched. Looked up from germline, CDR1 is SGDLS and CDR2 is YYNGEE. The CDR3 region is CASSSSDRARPQHF. The CDR3 coding sequence is TGTGCCAGCAGCTCCTCGGACAGGGCGAGGCCCCAGCATTTT.

This chain uses TRBV29-1 with TRBJ1-2; 9 bases are shared with TRBD1. Germline assignment: CDR1 SQVTM and CDR2 ANQGSEA. Germline trimming cut 2 bases from V and 8 bases from J; bases unmatched to any gene: 3. This CDR3 is built from 12 residues. The CDR3: CSVERDRAGYTF. Written as DNA, the CDR3 is TGCAGCGTTGAAAGGGACAGGGCGGGCTACACCTTC.

This chain uses TRBV9 with TRBJ1-5, with D perhaps TRBD1 (5 bases). Trimming cost V 0 bases and J 6 bases, with 10 bases left between them. Germline CDR1 is SGDLS and CDR2 is YYNGEE. This CDR3 spans 14 amino acids. CDR3 residues: CASSVDQDTQPQHF. DNA of the CDR3: TGTGCCAGCAGCGTAGACCAGGACACTCAGCCCCAGCATTTT. The full variable domain, its missing parts supplied by reference TRBV9 and TRBJ1-5, is DSGVTQTPKHLITATGQRVTLRCSPRSGDLSVYWYQQSLDQGLQFLIQYYNGEERAKGNILERFSAQQFPDLHSELNLSSLELGDSALYFCASSVDQDTQPQHFGDGTRLSIL.

V and J are TRBV13 and TRBJ1-5; D remains ambiguous. Trimming cost V 2 bases and J 6 bases, with 5 bases left between them. CDR3 length: 12 amino acids. Per germline, CDR1 PRHDT and CDR2 FYEKMQ (reference sequence). The CDR3 region has the DNA TGTGCCAGCAGCTTAAACGGTCAGCCCCAGCATTTT. Translated: CASSLNGQPQHF.

V is TRBV28 and J is TRBJ2-7; D call uncertain. The CDR3 has 12 residues. The V end lost 5 bases, the J end lost 3 bases, and 8 bases lay between the germline ends. The germline gives CDR1 MDHEN, CDR2 SYDVKM. CDR3 DNA sequence: TGTGCCAGCAGTCCTGCACGCTACGAGCAGTACTTC. Residues: CASSPARYEQYF. Complete variable domain (other parts from reference TRBV28 and TRBJ2-7): DVKVTQSSRYLVKRTGEKVFLECVQDMDHENMFWYRQDPGLGLRLIYFSYDVKMKEKGDIPEGYSVSREKKERFSLILESASTNQTSMYLCASSPARYEQYFGPGTRLTVT.

This clone was seen only a few times. V gene TRBV14 combines with J gene TRBJ2-7; no clear D gene. Germline V gene lookup returns CDR1 SGHDN and CDR2 FVKESK. The CDR3 contains 12 residues. The V end lost 1 base, the J end lost 2 bases, and 3 bases lay between the germline ends. CDR3 region: CASSQVPYEQYF. The CDR3 DNA follows: TGTGCCAGCAGCCAAGTGCCCTACGAGCAGTACTTC.

The chain is built from TRBV11-2 and TRBJ2-4, with TRBD2 identical over 11 bases. V trimming: 6 bases; J trimming: 9 bases; junction bases outside the gene matches: 13. The CDR3 spans 16 residues. Per the germline V gene, CDR1 is SGHAT and CDR2 is FQNNGV. DNA for the CDR3: TGTGCCAGCAGACTGGGCAAGACTAGCGGGACGGGCATTCAGTACTTC. This sequence encodes CASRLGKTSGTGIQYF.

This chain uses TRBV29-1 with TRBJ2-3, with D perhaps matching TRBD1 (5 bases). The CDR3 is 12 amino acids. V lost 8 bases, J lost 8 bases, and 17 bases lay in between. Germline CDR1 reads SQVTM; CDR2 reads ANQGSEA. CDR3 sequence reads: CSIVRGPATQYF. In DNA, the CDR3 is TGCAGCATCGTAAGGGGCCCGGCTACGCAGTATTTT.

This clone occurred a few times. Additional DNA sequences in this sample encode the identical CDR3. The chain couples TRBV29-1 to TRBJ2-1; D call uncertain. Germline assignment: CDR1 SQVTM and CDR2 ANQGSEA. Trimming took 0 bases from V and 0 from J, leaving 12 bases between them. The CDR3 runs to 16 residues. CDR3 sequence (DNA): TGCAGCGTTGAAGATGGCAGCGCTAGCTCCTACAATGAGCAGTTCTTC. This encodes CSVEDGSASSYNEQFF.

This chain joins TRBV28 and TRBJ2-7; 7 positions match TRBD2. Germline V CDR1 and CDR2: MDHEN, SYDVKM. The CDR3 is 16 residues long. V was clipped by 2 bases and J by 3 bases; unmatched bases: 10. CDR3 region: CASSLIGGGVDYEQYF. The CDR3 coding sequence is TGTGCCAGCAGTTTAATCGGCGGGGGTGTAGACTACGAGCAGTACTTC.

This clone was seen only a few times. The chain employs TRBV9 and TRBJ2-2; D gene ambiguous. The CDR3 totals 14 residues. Trimming removed 1 base from V and 1 base from J, with 5 bases in between. Germline CDR1 SGDLS, CDR2 YYNGEE. The CDR3 DNA reads as TGTGCCAGCAGCGTATCGGTGAACACCGGGGAGCTGTTTTTT. Amino acid sequence: CASSVSVNTGELFF.

This chain links TRBV10-3 with TRBJ2-3; D is unresolved. The CDR3 sequence is 15 residues long. Germline CDR1 reads ENHRY; CDR2 reads SYGVKD. V lost 0 bases and J 1 base, leaving 8 bases between the germline ends. The CDR3 DNA sequence: TGTGCCATCAGTGAGTCGGTGGGTCGCACAGATACGCAGTATTTT. It is translated as CAISESVGRTDTQYF.

For this clone: The conserved final phenylalanine or tryptophan is absent from the CDR3, which likely points to a read error. The limits of the CDR3 on the DNA are not certain, so only TCRdb's listed CDR3 is given. The rearrangement uses TRBV7-9 and TRBJ2-7; the D call TRBD2 from the table was never checked on the DNA. The CDR3 contains 11 residues when both ends are counted. The germline CDR1 and CDR2 sequences are SEHNR and FQNEAQ (reference sequence). The CDR3 region is CACLGMGGPEI.

This chain links TRBV14 with TRBJ2-6, with no clear D. V gave up 0 bases and J gave up 4 bases, with 10 bases separating them. The CDR3 spans 16 residues. CDR1 and CDR2 from the germline V gene are SGHDN and FVKESK. CDR3 sequence (DNA): TGTGCCAGCAGCCAAGAAACGCCTCTGGGGGCCAACGTCCTGACTTTC. This codes for CASSQETPLGANVLTF.

In regard to this clone: Additional DNA sequences in this sample encode the identical CDR3. This chain connects TRBV5-1 to TRBJ2-3, with 9 bases lining up with TRBD2. Germline lookup yields CDR1 SGHRS and CDR2 YFSETQ. This CDR3 contains 15 residues. V was clipped by 2 bases and J by 2 bases; unmatched bases: 3. This CDR3 is CASSLAGGLTDTQYF. The CDR3 DNA reads as TGCGCCAGCAGCTTAGCGGGGGGCCTCACAGATACGCAGTATTTT.

This clone has more than one count but fewer than ten. The gene calls are TRBV28 and TRBJ2-2; 10 bases line up with TRBD1. The CDR3 length is 15 residues. CDR1 is MDHEN and CDR2 is SYDVKM in the germline V gene. V lost 8 bases and J lost 6; bases outside the gene matches: 9. CDR3 protein: CASFPPGQGPGELFF. In DNA, the CDR3 is TGTGCCAGCTTTCCTCCGGGACAGGGGCCCGGGGAGCTGTTTTTT.

The chain combines TRBV7-8 with TRBJ2-7, with 8 bases fitting TRBD2. V was clipped by 1 base and J by 0 bases; unmatched bases: 11. The CDR3 extends over 18 amino acids. CDR1 SGHVS and CDR2 FQNEAQ come from the germline V gene. The CDR3 protein is CASSLGMTSAISSYEQYF. The CDR3 DNA reads as TGTGCCAGCAGCTTAGGGATGACTAGCGCGATTAGCTCCTACGAGCAGTACTTC.

The chain recombines TRBV25-1 with TRBJ2-3, with D unresolved. Germline CDR1 and CDR2: MGHDK and SYGVNS. CDR3 length: 12 amino acids. The V end lost 5 bases, the J end lost 4 bases, and 7 bases lay between the germline ends. For the CDR3, the DNA is TGTGCCAGCAGTTACCTACCAGATACGCAGTATTTT. This sequence encodes CASSYLPDTQYF.

V gene TRBV29-1 combines with J gene TRBJ2-1, with TRBD2 identical over 10 bases. Trimming removed 4 bases from V and 12 bases from J; junction bases left unmatched: 9. This CDR3 has 13 residues. Germline V gene lookup returns CDR1 SQVTM and CDR2 ANQGSEA. CDR3 amino acids: CSVVRTSGFGQFF. DNA for the CDR3: TGCAGCGTTGTAAGGACTAGCGGCTTCGGGCAGTTCTTC.

This clone was seen only a few times. The chain carries TRBV4-3 and TRBJ1-2; D gene uncertain. There are 14 residues in the CDR3. CDR1 is LGHNA, CDR2 YSLEER, per germline. The germline V and J ends were trimmed by 0 bases and 4 bases, with 9 bases remaining between them. For the CDR3, the DNA is TGCGCCAGCAGCCAAGATAGGGCAGCCTATGGCTACACCTTC. Its protein product is CASSQDRAAYGYTF.

The chain uses TRBV29-1 and TRBJ2-7; TRBD1 is a possible D gene (5 bases). The CDR3 has 13 residues. V lost 0 bases and J 3 bases, leaving 9 bases between the germline ends. Germline CDR1 reads SQVTM; CDR2 reads ANQGSEA. CDR3: CSVEDQGFYEQYF. CDR3 coding DNA: TGCAGCGTTGAAGATCAGGGTTTCTACGAGCAGTACTTC.

The CDR3 sequence is CAWSANHPSETQYF. Written as DNA, the CDR3 is TGTGCCTGGAGTGCCAATCATCCTTCAGAGACCCAGTACTTC. V gene TRBV30 combines with J gene TRBJ2-5; D uncertain. Germline V gene sequence: CDR1 GTSNPN, CDR2 SVGIG (reference sequence). V gave up 1 base and J gave up 4 bases, with 13 bases separating them. The CDR3 runs to 14 residues.

In its sample, this clone was seen once. This sequence joins TRBV11-2 and TRBJ2-2, with 11 bases aligning to TRBD1. This CDR3 contains 15 residues. J lost 3 bases, V lost 5 bases, and 2 bases had no gene match. In germline, CDR1 is SGHAT, CDR2 FQNNGV. CDR3 sequence reads: CASSRTGGDTGELFF. CDR3 DNA: TGTGCCAGCAGCCGGACAGGGGGCGACACCGGGGAGCTGTTTTTT.